Given below is one T cell receptor (beta chain) in context. Its specificity is not known. The data are from a study of Tregs in tolerant kidney transplant recipients. The wider study: Recipients received nonmyeloablative bone marrow transplants from related graft donors, with transient mixed chimerism. Study-wide points: The small number of patients limits these findings pending further validation.

V was pared by 4 bases and J by 4 bases, with 12 bases of the junction left unmatched. CDR3 length equals 16 residues. CDR1 and CDR2 (germline): MNHNS, SASEGT. Assay: immunoSEQ multiplex PCR; the TCRdb copy retains only in-frame clones and omits some. The sample consists of under 95,000 clones, less than 95% of them appearing once. Unstimulated Tregs (CD4+CD25+CD127-) and CD4+CD25- non-Tregs were sorted from PBMCs. The chain carries TRBV6-1 and TRBJ2-7; 8 bases line up with TRBD2. This sample comprised Tregs from blood, obtained before the transplant. The source is a human donor who received a combined kidney and bone marrow transplant. The CDR3 region is CASSVGASGRWYEQYF. In DNA form, the CDR3 reads TGTGCCAGCAGTGTAGGAGCGAGCGGGAGATGGTACGAGCAGTACTTC.